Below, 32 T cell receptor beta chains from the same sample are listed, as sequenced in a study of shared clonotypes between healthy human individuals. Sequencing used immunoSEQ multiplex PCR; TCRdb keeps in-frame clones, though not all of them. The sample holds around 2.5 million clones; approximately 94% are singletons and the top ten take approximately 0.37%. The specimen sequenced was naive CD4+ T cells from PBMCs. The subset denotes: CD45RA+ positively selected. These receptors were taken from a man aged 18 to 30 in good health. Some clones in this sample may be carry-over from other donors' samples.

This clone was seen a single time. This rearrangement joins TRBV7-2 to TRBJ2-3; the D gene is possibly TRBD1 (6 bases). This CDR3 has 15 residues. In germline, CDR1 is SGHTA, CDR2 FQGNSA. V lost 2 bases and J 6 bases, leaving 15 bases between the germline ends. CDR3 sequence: CASSLTRGGWDTQYF. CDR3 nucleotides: TGTGCCAGCAGCTTAACCAGGGGTGGATGGGATACGCAGTATTTT. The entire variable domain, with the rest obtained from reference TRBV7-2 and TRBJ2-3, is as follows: GAGVSQSPSNKVTEKGKDVELRCDPISGHTALYWYRQSLGQGLEFLIYFQGNSAPDKSGLPSDRFSAERTGGSVSTLTIQRTQQEDSAVYLCASSLTRGGWDTQYFGPGTRLTVL.

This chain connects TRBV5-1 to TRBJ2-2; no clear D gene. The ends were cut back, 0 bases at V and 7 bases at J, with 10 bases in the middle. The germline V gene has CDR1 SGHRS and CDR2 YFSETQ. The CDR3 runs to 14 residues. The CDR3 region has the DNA TGCGCCAGCAGCTTGGTTAGGGTTGGCGGGGAGCTGTTTTTT. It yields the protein CASSLVRVGGELFF.

The DNA of the CDR3 is TGTGCCAGCAGCTTAGGGGGCGGAGGGGCAGGGACCACTGAAGCTTTCTTT. This codes for CASSLGGGGAGTTEAFF. The chain is built from TRBV11-3 and TRBJ1-1, with D perhaps TRBD1 (5 bases). Germline loops: CDR1 SGHNT, CDR2 YENEEA. The ends were cut back, 1 base at V and 4 bases at J, with 19 bases in the middle. The CDR3 covers 17 residues.

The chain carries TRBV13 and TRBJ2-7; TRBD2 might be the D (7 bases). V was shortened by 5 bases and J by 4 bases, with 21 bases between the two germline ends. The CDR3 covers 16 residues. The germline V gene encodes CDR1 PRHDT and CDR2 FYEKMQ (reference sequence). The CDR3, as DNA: TGTGCCAGCAGCCCCGGGGGGCTAGCGGAAGATTACGAGCAGTACTTC. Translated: CASSPGGLAEDYEQYF.

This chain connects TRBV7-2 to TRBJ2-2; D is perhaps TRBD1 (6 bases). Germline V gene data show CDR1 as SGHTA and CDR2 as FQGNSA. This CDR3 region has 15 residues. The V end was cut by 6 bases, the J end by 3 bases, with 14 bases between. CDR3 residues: CASSSQGHDTGELFF. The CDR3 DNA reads TGTGCCAGCAGTTCGCAGGGGCATGACACCGGGGAGCTGTTTTTT.

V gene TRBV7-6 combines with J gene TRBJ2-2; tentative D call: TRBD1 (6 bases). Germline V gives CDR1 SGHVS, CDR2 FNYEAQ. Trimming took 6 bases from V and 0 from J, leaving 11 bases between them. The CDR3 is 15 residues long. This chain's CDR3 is CASRQTGANTGELFF. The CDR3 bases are TGTGCCAGCAGACAGACAGGAGCGAACACCGGGGAGCTGTTTTTT.

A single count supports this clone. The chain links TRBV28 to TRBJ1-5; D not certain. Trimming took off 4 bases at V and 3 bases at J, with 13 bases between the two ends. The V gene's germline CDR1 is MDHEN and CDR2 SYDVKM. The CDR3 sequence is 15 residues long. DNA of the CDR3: TGTGCCAGCAGTTCCACGGACCGTTTCAATCAGCCCCAGCATTTT. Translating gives CASSSTDRFNQPQHF.

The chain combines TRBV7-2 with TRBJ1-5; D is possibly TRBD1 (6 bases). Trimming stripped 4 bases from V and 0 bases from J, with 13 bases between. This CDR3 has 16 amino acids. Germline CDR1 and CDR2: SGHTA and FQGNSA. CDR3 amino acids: CASSSFGQNSNQPQHF. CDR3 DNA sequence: TGTGCCAGCAGCTCATTTGGACAGAATAGCAATCAGCCCCAGCATTTT.

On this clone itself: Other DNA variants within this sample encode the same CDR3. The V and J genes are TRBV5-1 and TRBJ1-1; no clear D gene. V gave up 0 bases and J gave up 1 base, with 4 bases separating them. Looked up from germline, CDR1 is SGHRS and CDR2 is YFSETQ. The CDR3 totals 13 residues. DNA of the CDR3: TGCGCCAGCAGCTTGGAGCAGAACACTGAAGCTTTCTTT. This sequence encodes CASSLEQNTEAFF. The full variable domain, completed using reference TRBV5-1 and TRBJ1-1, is KAGVTQTPRYLIKTRGQQVTLSCSPISGHRSVSWYQQTPGQGLQFLFEYFSETQRNKGNFPGRFSGRQFSNSRSEMNVSTLELGDSALYLCASSLEQNTEAFFGQGTRLTVV.

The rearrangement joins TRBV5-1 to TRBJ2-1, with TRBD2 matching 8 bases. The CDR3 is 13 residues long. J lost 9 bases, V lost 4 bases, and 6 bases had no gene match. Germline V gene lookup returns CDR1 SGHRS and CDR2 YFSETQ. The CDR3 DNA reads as TGCGCCAGCAGCCCAGGGACTAGAATTGAGCAGTTCTTC. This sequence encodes CASSPGTRIEQFF.

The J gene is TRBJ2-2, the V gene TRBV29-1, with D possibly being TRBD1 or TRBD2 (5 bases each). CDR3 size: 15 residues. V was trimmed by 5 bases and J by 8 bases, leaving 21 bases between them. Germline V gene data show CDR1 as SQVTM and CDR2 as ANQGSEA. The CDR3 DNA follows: TGCAGCGTTCGGGGCGAGGACTTCATGGCGGGGGAGCTGTTTTTT. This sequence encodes CSVRGEDFMAGELFF.

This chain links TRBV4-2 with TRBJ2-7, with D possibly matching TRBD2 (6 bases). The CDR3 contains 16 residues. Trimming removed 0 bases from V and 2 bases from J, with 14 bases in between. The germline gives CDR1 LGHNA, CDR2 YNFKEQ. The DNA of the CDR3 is TGTGCCAGCAGCCAAGATCTAACTAGCAGCACCTACGAGCAGTACTTC. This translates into CASSQDLTSSTYEQYF.

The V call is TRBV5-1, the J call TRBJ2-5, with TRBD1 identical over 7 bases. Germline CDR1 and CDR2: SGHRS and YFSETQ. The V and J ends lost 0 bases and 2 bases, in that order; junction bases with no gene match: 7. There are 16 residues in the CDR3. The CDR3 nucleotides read TGCGCCAGCAGCTTGGGGGGACAGTTAACTCAAGAGACCCAGTACTTC. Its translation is CASSLGGQLTQETQYF.

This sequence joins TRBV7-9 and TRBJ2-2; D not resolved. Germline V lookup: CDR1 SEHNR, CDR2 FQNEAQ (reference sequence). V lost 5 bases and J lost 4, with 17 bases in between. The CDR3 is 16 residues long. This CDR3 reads CASSRKSIGITGELFF. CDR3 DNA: TGTGCCAGCAGCCGGAAATCTATAGGGATCACCGGGGAGCTGTTTTTT.

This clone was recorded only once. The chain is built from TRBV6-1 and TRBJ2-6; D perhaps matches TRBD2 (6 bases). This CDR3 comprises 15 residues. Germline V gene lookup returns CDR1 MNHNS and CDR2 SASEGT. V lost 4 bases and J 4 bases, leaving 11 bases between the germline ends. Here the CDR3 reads CASSARGKGANVLTF. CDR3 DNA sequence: TGTGCCAGCAGTGCCCGGGGGAAGGGGGCCAACGTCCTGACTTTC.

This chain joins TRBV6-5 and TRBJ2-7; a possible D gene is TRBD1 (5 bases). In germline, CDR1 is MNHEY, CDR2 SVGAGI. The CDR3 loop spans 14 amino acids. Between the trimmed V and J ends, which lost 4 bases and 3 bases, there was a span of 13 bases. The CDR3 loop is CASSFKRGFYEQYF. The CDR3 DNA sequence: TGTGCCAGCAGTTTCAAAAGGGGTTTCTACGAGCAGTACTTC.

CDR3 sequence reads: CASSSSVGRIQETQYF. For the CDR3, the DNA is TGTGCCAGCAGTTCCAGTGTCGGGAGGATCCAAGAGACCCAGTACTTC. The J gene is TRBJ2-5, the V gene TRBV28; 7 bases line up with TRBD2. This CDR3 spans 16 amino acids. V lost 4 bases to trimming and J lost 1 base; unmatched junction nucleotides: 9. Germline loops: CDR1 MDHEN, CDR2 SYDVKM.

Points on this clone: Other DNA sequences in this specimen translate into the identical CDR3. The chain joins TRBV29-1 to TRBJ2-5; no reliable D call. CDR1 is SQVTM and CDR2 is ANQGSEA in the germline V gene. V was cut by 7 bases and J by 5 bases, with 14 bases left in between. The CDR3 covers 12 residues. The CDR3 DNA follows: TGCAGCGGTGGACGGGCTGGGGAGACCCAGTACTTC. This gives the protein CSGGRAGETQYF.

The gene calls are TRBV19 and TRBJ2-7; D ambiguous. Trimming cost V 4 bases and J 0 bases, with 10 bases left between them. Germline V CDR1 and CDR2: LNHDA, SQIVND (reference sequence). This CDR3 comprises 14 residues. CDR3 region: CASSREQNSYEQYF. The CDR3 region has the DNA TGTGCCAGTAGTAGAGAACAGAACTCCTACGAGCAGTACTTC.

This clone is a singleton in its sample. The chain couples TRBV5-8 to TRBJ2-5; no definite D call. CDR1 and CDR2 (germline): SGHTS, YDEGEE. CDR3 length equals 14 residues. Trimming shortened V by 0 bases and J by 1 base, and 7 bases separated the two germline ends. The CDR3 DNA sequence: TGTGCCAGCAGCTTGGTGGGGTCCCAAGAGACCCAGTACTTC. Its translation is CASSLVGSQETQYF.

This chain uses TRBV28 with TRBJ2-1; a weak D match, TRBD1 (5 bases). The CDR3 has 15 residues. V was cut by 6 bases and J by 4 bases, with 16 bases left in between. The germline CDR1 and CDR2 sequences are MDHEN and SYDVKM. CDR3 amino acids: CASSPRGASYNEQFF. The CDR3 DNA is TGTGCCAGCAGCCCACGTGGGGCAAGTTACAATGAGCAGTTCTTC.

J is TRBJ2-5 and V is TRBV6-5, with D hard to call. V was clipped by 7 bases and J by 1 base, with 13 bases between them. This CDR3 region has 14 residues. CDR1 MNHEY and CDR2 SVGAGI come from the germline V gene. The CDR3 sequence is CASISPGPQETQYF. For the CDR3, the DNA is TGTGCCAGCATTTCCCCAGGCCCCCAAGAGACCCAGTACTTC.

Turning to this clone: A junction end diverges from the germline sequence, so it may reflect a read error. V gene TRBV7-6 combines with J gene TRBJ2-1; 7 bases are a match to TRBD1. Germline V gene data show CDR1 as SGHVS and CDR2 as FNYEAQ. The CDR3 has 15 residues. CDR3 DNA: TGTGCCAGCACCTTAACCGGGACAGTCTACAATGAGCAGTTCTTC. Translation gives CASTLTGTVYNEQFF.

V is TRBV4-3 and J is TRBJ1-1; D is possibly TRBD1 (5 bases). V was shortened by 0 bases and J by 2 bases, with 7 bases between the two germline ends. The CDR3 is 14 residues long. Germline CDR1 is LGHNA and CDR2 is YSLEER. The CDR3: CASSQDRVNTEAFF. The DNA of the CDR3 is TGCGCCAGCAGCCAAGACAGGGTCAACACTGAAGCTTTCTTT.

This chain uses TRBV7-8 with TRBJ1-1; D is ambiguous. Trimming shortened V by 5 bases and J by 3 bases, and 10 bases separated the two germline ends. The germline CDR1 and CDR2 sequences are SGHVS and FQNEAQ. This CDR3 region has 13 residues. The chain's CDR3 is CASSPPPDTEAFF. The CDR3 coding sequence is TGTGCCAGCAGCCCCCCCCCAGACACTGAAGCTTTCTTT.

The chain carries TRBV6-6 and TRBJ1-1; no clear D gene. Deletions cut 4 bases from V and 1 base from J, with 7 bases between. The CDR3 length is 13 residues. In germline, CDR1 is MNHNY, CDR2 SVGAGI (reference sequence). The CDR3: CASSWATNTEAFF. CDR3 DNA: TGTGCCAGCAGTTGGGCAACGAACACTGAAGCTTTCTTT.

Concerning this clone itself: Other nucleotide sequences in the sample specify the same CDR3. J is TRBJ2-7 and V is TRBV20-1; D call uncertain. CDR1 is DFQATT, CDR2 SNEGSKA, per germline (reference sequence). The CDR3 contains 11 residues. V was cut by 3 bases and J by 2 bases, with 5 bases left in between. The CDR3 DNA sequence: TGCAGTGCTAGGGGAACCTACGAGCAGTACTTC. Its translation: CSARGTYEQYF.

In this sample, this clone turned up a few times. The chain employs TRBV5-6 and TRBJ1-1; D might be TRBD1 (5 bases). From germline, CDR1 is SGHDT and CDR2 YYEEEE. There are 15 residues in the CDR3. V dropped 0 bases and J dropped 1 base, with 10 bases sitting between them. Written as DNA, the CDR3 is TGTGCCAGCAGCTTGGGTCAGGGAGGGAACACTGAAGCTTTCTTT. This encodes CASSLGQGGNTEAFF.

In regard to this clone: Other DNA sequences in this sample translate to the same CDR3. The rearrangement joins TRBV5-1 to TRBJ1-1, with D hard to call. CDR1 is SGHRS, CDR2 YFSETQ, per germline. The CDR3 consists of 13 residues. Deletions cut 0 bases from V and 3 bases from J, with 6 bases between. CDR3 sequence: CASSLDRDTEAFF. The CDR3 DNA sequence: TGCGCCAGCAGCTTGGACAGAGACACTGAAGCTTTCTTT.

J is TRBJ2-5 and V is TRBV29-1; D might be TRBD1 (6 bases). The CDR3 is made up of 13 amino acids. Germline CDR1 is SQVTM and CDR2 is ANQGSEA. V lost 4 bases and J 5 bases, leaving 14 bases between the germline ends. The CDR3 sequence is CSVVRGVAETQYF. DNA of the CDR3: TGCAGCGTTGTCAGGGGAGTTGCGGAGACCCAGTACTTC.

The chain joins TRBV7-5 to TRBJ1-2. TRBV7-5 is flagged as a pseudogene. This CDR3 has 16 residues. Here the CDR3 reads CVRSEGPRAWSYGYTF. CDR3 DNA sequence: TGTGTCAGAAGCGAGGGCCCCAGGGCGTGGTCCTATGGCTACACCTTC.

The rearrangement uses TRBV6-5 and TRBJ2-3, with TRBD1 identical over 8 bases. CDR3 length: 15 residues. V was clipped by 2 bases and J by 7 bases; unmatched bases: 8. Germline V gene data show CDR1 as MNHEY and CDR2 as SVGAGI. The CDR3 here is CASSYRTGSGNTQYF. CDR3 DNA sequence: TGTGCCAGCAGTTACCGGACAGGGTCTGGGAATACGCAGTATTTT.